The 13 T cell receptor beta chains below come from one sample, sequenced in a study of blood T cell repertoires in COVID-19. Method: immunoSEQ multiplex PCR; TCRdb's copy keeps in-frame clones and lacks some. This table holds about 280,000 clones, roughly 80% found once. Sequencing was carried out using peripheral blood. These receptors were taken from a woman aged 50 to 60 who had recovered from COVID-19.

This clone was recorded a few times. The chain recombines TRBV24-1 with TRBJ1-2; a possible D gene is TRBD1 (5 bases). The CDR3 contains 15 residues. The germline V gene encodes CDR1 KGHDR and CDR2 SFDVKD. V lost 0 bases and J lost 7, with 14 bases in between. The CDR3 is CATSDLSGSRAGYTF. As DNA, the CDR3 is TGTGCCACCAGTGATTTGTCAGGGTCAAGGGCTGGCTACACCTTC.

This clone has more than one count but fewer than ten. The genes are TRBV5-8 and TRBJ2-7; D remains ambiguous. The CDR3 is made up of 13 amino acids. Trimming shortened V by 1 base and J by 1 base, and 6 bases separated the two germline ends. Germline V gene lookup returns CDR1 SGHTS and CDR2 YDEGEE. The CDR3 coding sequence is TGTGCCAGCAGCTTGCTAAGTTCCTACGAGCAGTACTTC. It specifies CASSLLSSYEQYF. Full variable domain (missing parts from reference TRBV5-8 and TRBJ2-7): EAGVTQSPTHLIKTRGQQATLRCSPISGHTSVYWYQQALGLGLQFLLWYDEGEERNRGNFPPRFSGRQFPNYSSELNVNALELEDSALYLCASSLLSSYEQYFGPGTRLTVT.

This clone was seen once. The chain employs TRBV27 and TRBJ1-2; 9 bases line up with TRBD1. The ends lost 5 bases at V and 5 bases at J; junction bases unmatched: 6. The CDR3 length is 14 residues. The germline CDR1 and CDR2 sequences are MNHEY and SMNVEV (reference sequence). CDR3 nucleotides: TGTGCCAGCAGTGGAGGGACAGGGTTTTATGGCTACACCTTC. This codes for CASSGGTGFYGYTF.

This clone was recorded only once. The CDR3 DNA follows: TGTGCCACCCGAGCTAGCGACACCCCAGATACGCAGTATTTT. Translated, it gives CATRASDTPDTQYF. The chain carries TRBV21-1 and TRBJ2-3; the table's D call, TRBD2, was not checked against the DNA. TRBV21-1 is a listed pseudogene. This CDR3 is built from 14 residues.

The V and J genes are TRBV18 and TRBJ2-1; TRBD1 matches 9 bases. CDR1 and CDR2 (germline): KGHSH, LQKENI. The CDR3 totals 13 residues. V lost 2 bases and J lost 9; bases outside the gene matches: 2. The CDR3 here is CASSPDRGIEQFF. The CDR3 nucleotides read TGTGCCAGCTCACCAGACAGGGGGATTGAGCAGTTCTTC.

The rearrangement links TRBV29-1 to TRBJ1-1, with TRBD1 matching 8 bases. Trimming cost V 7 bases and J 5 bases; bases outside gene matches: 9. Germline loops: CDR1 SQVTM, CDR2 ANQGSEA. This CDR3 is built from 13 residues. The CDR3 DNA is TGCAGCGGGATAGGACAGGGAAAAACTGAAGCTTTCTTT. It encodes CSGIGQGKTEAFF. The whole variable domain, remainder taken from reference TRBV29-1 and TRBJ1-1, is SAVISQKPSRDICQRGTSLTIQCQVDSQVTMMFWYRQQPGQSLTLIATANQGSEATYESGFVIDKFPISRPNLTFSTLTVSNMSPEDSSIYLCSGIGQGKTEAFFGQGTRLTVV.

V is TRBV7-8 and J is TRBJ2-7; 8 bases fit TRBD1. The trim removed 5 bases at V and 9 bases at J, leaving 9 bases unmatched. CDR3 length equals 13 residues. Germline loops: CDR1 SGHVS, CDR2 FQNEAQ. CDR3: CASSIRGTGGQYF. The CDR3 DNA sequence: TGTGCCAGCAGCATCAGGGGGACAGGCGGGCAGTACTTC. Based on the CDR3 plus reference TRBV7-8 and TRBJ2-7, the full variable domain is GAGVSQSPRYKVAKRGQDVALRCDPISGHVSLFWYQQALGQGPEFLTYFQNEAQLDKSGLPSDRFFAERPEGSVSTLKIQRTQQEDSAVYLCASSIRGTGGQYFGPGTRLTVT.

The chain combines TRBV7-9 with TRBJ1-6, with 9 bases fitting TRBD1. Trimming cost V 10 bases and J 7 bases; bases outside gene matches: 5. The CDR3 sequence is 13 residues long. Germline lookup yields CDR1 SEHNR and CDR2 FQNEAQ (reference sequence). This CDR3 reads CAIQGTGNSPLHF. The CDR3 coding sequence is TGTGCCATCCAGGGGACAGGGAATTCACCCCTCCACTTT.

This chain connects TRBV28 to TRBJ2-3, with 7 nucleotides matching TRBD1. Per germline, CDR1 MDHEN and CDR2 SYDVKM. The CDR3 is made up of 16 amino acids. Trimming took 4 bases from V and 3 from J; bases not matched to a gene: 10. In nucleotides, the CDR3 is TGTGCCAGCAGTTACAAGACAGGGCTTGGGACAGATACGCAGTATTTT. This encodes CASSYKTGLGTDTQYF.

The V and J genes are TRBV28 and TRBJ2-7, with D tentatively TRBD2 (6 bases). Trimming took off 2 bases at V and 3 bases at J, with 11 bases between the two ends. CDR1 and CDR2 from the germline V gene are MDHEN and SYDVKM. This CDR3 has 14 amino acids. The CDR3 nucleotides read TGTGCCAGCAGTTTAGCGGGACCGAACTACGAGCAGTACTTC. It specifies CASSLAGPNYEQYF.

The chain has TRBV7-9 and TRBJ2-7, with D uncertain. Between the trimmed V and J ends, which lost 5 bases and 3 bases, there was a span of 11 bases. The CDR3 extends over 13 amino acids. In germline, CDR1 is SEHNR, CDR2 FQNEAQ (reference sequence). The CDR3, as DNA: TGTGCCAGCAGCCCAAGTGTCGGCTACGAGCAGTACTTC. Its protein is CASSPSVGYEQYF.

The chain recombines TRBV5-5 with TRBJ1-3; 8 bases line up with TRBD1. The germline V gene has CDR1 SGHKS and CDR2 YYEKEE (reference sequence). The CDR3 has 15 amino acids. The junction had 6 bases not matched to a gene; V was cut back by 5 bases and J by 2 bases. The CDR3 here is CASSKTGVPGNTIYF. The CDR3 DNA reads TGTGCCAGCAGTAAGACAGGGGTGCCTGGAAACACCATATATTTT. Full variable domain (missing parts from reference TRBV5-5 and TRBJ1-3): DAGVTQSPTHLIKTRGQQVTLRCSPISGHKSVSWYQQVLGQGPQFIFQYYEKEERGRGNFPDRFSARQFPNYSSELNVNALLLGDSALYLCASSKTGVPGNTIYFGEGSWLTVV.

This clone appeared a single time. This chain joins TRBV27 and TRBJ2-1; D possibly corresponds to TRBD2 (6 bases). Germline V gene lookup returns CDR1 MNHEY and CDR2 SMNVEV (reference sequence). Trimming removed 6 bases from V and 0 bases from J, with 9 bases in between. This CDR3 has 14 amino acids. CDR3 DNA: TGTGCCAGCAGAAAGGAGGGCTCCTACAATGAGCAGTTCTTC. This gives the protein CASRKEGSYNEQFF.